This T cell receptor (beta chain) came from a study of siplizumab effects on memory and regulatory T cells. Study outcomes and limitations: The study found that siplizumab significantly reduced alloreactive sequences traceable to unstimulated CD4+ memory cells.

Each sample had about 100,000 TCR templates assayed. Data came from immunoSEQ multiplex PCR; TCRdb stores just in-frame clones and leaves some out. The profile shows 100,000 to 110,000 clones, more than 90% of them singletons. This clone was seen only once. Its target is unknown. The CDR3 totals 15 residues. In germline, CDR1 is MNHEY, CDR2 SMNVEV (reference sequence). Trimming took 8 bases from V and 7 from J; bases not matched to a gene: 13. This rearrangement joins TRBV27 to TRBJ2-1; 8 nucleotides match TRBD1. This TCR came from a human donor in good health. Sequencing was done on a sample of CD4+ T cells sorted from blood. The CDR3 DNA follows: TGTGCCAGCGGCGGACAGGGTAGAGGTGTTAATGAGCAGTTCTTC. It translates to CASGGQGRGVNEQFF.